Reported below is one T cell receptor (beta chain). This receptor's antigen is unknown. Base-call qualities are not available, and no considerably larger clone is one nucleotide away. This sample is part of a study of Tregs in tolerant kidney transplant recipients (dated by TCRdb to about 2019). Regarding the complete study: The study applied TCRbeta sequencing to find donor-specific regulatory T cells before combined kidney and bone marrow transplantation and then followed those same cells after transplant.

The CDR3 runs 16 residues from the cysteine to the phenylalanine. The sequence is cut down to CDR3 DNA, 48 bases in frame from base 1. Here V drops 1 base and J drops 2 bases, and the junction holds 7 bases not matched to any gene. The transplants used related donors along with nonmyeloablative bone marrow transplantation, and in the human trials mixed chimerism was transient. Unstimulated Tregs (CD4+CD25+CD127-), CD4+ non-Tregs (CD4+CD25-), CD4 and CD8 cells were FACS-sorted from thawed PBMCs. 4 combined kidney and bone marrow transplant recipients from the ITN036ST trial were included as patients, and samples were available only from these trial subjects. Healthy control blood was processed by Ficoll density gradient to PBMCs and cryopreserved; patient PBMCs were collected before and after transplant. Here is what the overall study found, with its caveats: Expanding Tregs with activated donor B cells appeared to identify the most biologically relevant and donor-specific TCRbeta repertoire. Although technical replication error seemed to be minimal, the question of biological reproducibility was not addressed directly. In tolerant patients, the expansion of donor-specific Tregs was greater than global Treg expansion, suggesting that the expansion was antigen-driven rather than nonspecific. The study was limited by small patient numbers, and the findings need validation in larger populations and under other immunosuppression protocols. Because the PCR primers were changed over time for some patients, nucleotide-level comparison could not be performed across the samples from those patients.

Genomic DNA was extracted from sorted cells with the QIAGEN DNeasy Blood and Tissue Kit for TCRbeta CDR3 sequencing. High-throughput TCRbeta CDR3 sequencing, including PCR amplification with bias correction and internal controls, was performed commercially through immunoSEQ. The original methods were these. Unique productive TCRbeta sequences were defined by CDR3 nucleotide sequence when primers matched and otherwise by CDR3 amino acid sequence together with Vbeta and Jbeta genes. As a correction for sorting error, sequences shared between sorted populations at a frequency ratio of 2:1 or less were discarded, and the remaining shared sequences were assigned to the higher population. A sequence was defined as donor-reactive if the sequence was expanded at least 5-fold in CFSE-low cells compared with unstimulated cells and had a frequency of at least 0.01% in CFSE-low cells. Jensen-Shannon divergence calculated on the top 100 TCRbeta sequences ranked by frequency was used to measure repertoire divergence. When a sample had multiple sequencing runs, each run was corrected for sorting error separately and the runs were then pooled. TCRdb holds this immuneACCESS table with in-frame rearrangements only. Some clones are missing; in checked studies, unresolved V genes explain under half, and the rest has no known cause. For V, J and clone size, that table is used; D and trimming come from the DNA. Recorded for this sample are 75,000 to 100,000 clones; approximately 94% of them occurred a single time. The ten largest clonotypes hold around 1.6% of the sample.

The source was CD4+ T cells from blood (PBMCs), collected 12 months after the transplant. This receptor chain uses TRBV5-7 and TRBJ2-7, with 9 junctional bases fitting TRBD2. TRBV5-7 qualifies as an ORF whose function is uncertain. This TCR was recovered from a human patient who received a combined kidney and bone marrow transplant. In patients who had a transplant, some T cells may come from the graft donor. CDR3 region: CASSLLSGRRAYEQYF. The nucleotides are TGTGCCAGCAGCTTGCTGAGCGGGAGGCGAGCCTACGAGCAGTACTTC.